This TCR beta chain was recorded in a study of cytomegalovirus exposure and HLA in healthy donors. Study-wide points: Most TCR sequences were rare, but some public TCRs occurred in many donors. Fewer N-insertions than the roughly 600-donor mean were reportedly shown by an Asian-associated ancestry cluster in a later analysis.

Primers for the PCR totalled 60 Vbeta and 13 Jbeta. Assay used: immunoSEQ multiplex PCR; TCRdb lists only in-frame clones, some missing. The table shows around 150,000 clones, with almost 80% occurring only once. Deletions cut 6 bases from V and 4 bases from J, with 16 bases between. This CDR3 has 14 residues. Germline V lookup: CDR1 ENHRY, CDR2 SYGVKD. This clone was detected a few times. Its matching antigen is unknown. Sequencing was done on a sample of PBMCs. This TCR came from a male donor in good health and CMV-seronegative. This chain connects TRBV10-3 to TRBJ2-7, with a tentative D call TRBD1 (6 bases). The CDR3 DNA reads as TGTGCCATCAGCCCGGGACACGGGGCTTACGAGCAGTACTTC. Protein sequence: CAISPGHGAYEQYF.